The rows below give T cell receptor beta chains drawn from one sample of a study of blood T cell repertoires in COVID-19. Assay used: immunoSEQ multiplex PCR; TCRdb lists only in-frame clones, some missing. The table records 250,000 to 300,000 clones, more than 75% of them present only once. What was sequenced was PBMCs or T cells enriched from blood (not recorded which). These TCRs come from a woman between 35 and 50 years old with acute COVID-19. Each CDR3 is given with its conserved first and last residue. D genes are given only for firm matches. The size of a clone is reported for some rows only, either as once, few or many, or as a class for expanded clones.

clone size,J gene,D gene,V gene,CDR3 DNA,CDR3 protein
once,TRBJ2-1,TRBD1,TRBV18,TGTGCCAGCTCCGACTCAGGACAGGGAGAAAATGAGCAGTTCTTC,CASSDSGQGENEQFF
NA,TRBJ2-1,NA,TRBV6-6,TGTGCCAGCAGACAGGGGGGGAAGAGCTCCTACAATGAGCAGTTCTTC,CASRQGGKSSYNEQFF
once,TRBJ1-5,NA,TRBV18,TGTGCCAGCTCACCCGACTCCAATCAGCCCCAGCATTTT,CASSPDSNQPQHF
NA,TRBJ2-5,TRBD2,TRBV7-9,TGTGCCAGCAGCCAACGACTAGCGGGAAAGGGGGAGACCCAGTACTTC,CASSQRLAGKGETQYF
NA,TRBJ1-1,NA,TRBV29-1,TGCAGCGTTGTTCGCGGCAGTCACACTGAAGCTTTCTTT,CSVVRGSHTEAFF
NA,TRBJ1-6,TRBD1,TRBV27,TGTGCCAGCAGTTTAAAAGGGGGCAATTCACCCCTCCACTTT,CASSLKGGNSPLHF
NA,TRBJ1-5,NA,TRBV19,TGTGCCAGTAGTATGAGGCAGGAGGGTAGCAATCAGCCCCAGCATTTT,CASSMRQEGSNQPQHF
NA,TRBJ2-1,TRBD2,TRBV6-5,TGTGCCAGCAGTTACGAGCGGGAGGAAGGCAATGAGCAGTTCTTC,CASSYEREEGNEQFF
NA,TRBJ2-1,TRBD2,TRBV7-9,TGTGCCAGCAGCCTGAAGGGGACTAGCGGGGTTACAAATGAGCAGTTCTTC,CASSLKGTSGVTNEQFF
once,TRBJ2-1,TRBD2,TRBV19,TGTGCCAGTACTATGGGGACTAGCGTTTACAATGAGCAGTTCTTC,CASTMGTSVYNEQFF
NA,TRBJ2-1,TRBD2,TRBV9,TGTGCCAGCAGCGGAATAGCGGGGGTCTACAATGAGCAGTTCTTC,CASSGIAGVYNEQFF
NA,TRBJ2-1,TRBD2,TRBV19,TGTGCCAGTAGTCCGACGCGCGGGAGGGCCATTTCCCAAGTCTACAATGAGCAGTTCTTC,CASSPTRGRAISQVYNEQFF
NA,TRBJ1-1,NA,TRBV5-5,TGTGCCAGCAGCTCACAGGTGAACACTGAAGCTTTCTTT,CASSSQVNTEAFF
NA,TRBJ2-7,NA,TRBV9,TGTGCCAGCAGCGTAGGTGCTGGACAGCTGAGCTACGAGCAGTACTTC,CASSVGAGQLSYEQYF
NA,TRBJ1-2,NA,TRBV12-3/TRBV12-4,TGTGCCAGCAGTTTCGGGGGAAGTAAGGGCTACACCTTC,CASSFGGSKGYTF
few,TRBJ1-3,NA,TRBV28,TGTGCCAGCAGTTTAAAGGCAGGGGGAAACACCATATATTTT,CASSLKAGGNTIYF